These 16 T cell receptor beta chains were sequenced from one sample in a study of shared clonotypes between healthy human individuals. Sequenced by immunoSEQ multiplex PCR; TCRdb stores in-frame clones only, minus some. This sample has around 2,000,000 clones, with roughly 94% found just once. Sequencing used naive CD4+ T cells sorted from blood. The subset here: CD45RA+ positively selected. These receptors came from a man younger than 35 in good health.

The chain couples TRBV5-1 to TRBJ2-3; D possibly corresponds to TRBD1 (5 bases). The CDR3 has 14 amino acids. CDR1 is SGHRS and CDR2 is YFSETQ in the germline V gene. V was clipped by 3 bases and J by 2 bases, with 10 bases between them. CDR3 sequence: CASSWSDTTDTQYF. The CDR3 DNA follows: TGCGCCAGCAGCTGGTCGGACACCACAGATACGCAGTATTTT.

Concerning this clone: The same CDR3 can be traced to other DNA sequences in this sample. This chain connects TRBV7-2 to TRBJ2-5; unclear D gene. CDR3 length: 12 residues. V dropped 5 bases and J dropped 5 bases, with 9 bases sitting between them. Germline values: CDR1 SGHTA, CDR2 FQGNSA. As DNA, the CDR3 is TGTGCCAGCAGCCTTCTAGGGGAGACCCAGTACTTC. It specifies CASSLLGETQYF. The whole variable domain, filled in from reference TRBV7-2 and TRBJ2-5, reads GAGVSQSPSNKVTEKGKDVELRCDPISGHTALYWYRQSLGQGLEFLIYFQGNSAPDKSGLPSDRFSAERTGGSVSTLTIQRTQQEDSAVYLCASSLLGETQYFGPGTRLLVL.

The rearrangement uses TRBV10-3 and TRBJ2-7, with TRBD1 identical over 7 bases. V trimming: 4 bases; J trimming: 0 bases; junction bases outside the gene matches: 3. Germline V gene lookup returns CDR1 ENHRY and CDR2 SYGVKD. The CDR3 loop spans 14 amino acids. Written as DNA, the CDR3 is TGTGCCATCAGTGTGACAGGGAACTCCTACGAGCAGTACTTC. Translated, it gives CAISVTGNSYEQYF.

The chain joins TRBV28 to TRBJ2-7; D unresolved. The germline gives CDR1 MDHEN, CDR2 SYDVKM. The CDR3 runs to 14 residues. V dropped 2 bases and J dropped 7 bases, with 15 bases sitting between them. In nucleotides, the CDR3 is TGTGCCAGCAGTTTACCGGGCCCCACGCGGGAGCAGTACTTC. Its protein product is CASSLPGPTREQYF.

On this clone itself: The sample contains more than one DNA sequence encoding this CDR3. This rearrangement joins TRBV20-1 to TRBJ1-1; 7 bases agree with TRBD1. After removal of 5 bases from V and 4 bases from J, the junction contained 1 base not matched to a gene. Germline V lookup: CDR1 DFQATT, CDR2 SNEGSKA (reference sequence). This CDR3 comprises 11 residues. The CDR3 DNA reads TGCAGTGCTCCAGGGGGCACTGAAGCTTTCTTT. Translating gives CSAPGGTEAFF.

This rearrangement joins TRBV6-5 to TRBJ2-7; 10 nucleotides match TRBD1. V dropped 7 bases and J dropped 0; count of bases not matched to a gene: 6. Germline V gene sequence: CDR1 MNHEY, CDR2 SVGAGI. The CDR3 totals 15 residues. The DNA for the CDR3 is TGTGCCAGCACCAAGGACAGGGGGAACTCCTACGAGCAGTACTTC. Translated, it gives CASTKDRGNSYEQYF.

The chain employs TRBV5-6 and TRBJ2-7, with TRBD1 as a possible D gene (6 bases). CDR1 and CDR2 from the germline V gene are SGHDT and YYEEEE. This CDR3 has 17 amino acids. Trimming cost V 2 bases and J 2 bases, with 20 bases left between them. CDR3 coding DNA: TGTGCCAGCAGCTTAAATTTAAGAGACAGGCCTACCTACGAGCAGTACTTC. Translation: CASSLNLRDRPTYEQYF.

This clone occurred a few times. The rearrangement joins TRBV27 to TRBJ1-6, with 11 bases matching TRBD1. This CDR3 is 15 amino acids long. Losses at the gene ends were 1 base for V and 9 bases for J; bases not matched to a gene: 2. From germline, CDR1 is MNHEY and CDR2 SMNVEV (reference sequence). CDR3 in DNA: TGTGCCAGCAGTTTATTGGGACAGGGGGGTTCACCCCTCCACTTT. The encoded protein is CASSLLGQGGSPLHF.

This sequence joins TRBV6-5 and TRBJ1-5, with 8 bases matching TRBD1. The CDR3 covers 14 residues. Germline V gene lookup returns CDR1 MNHEY and CDR2 SVGAGI. Losses at the gene ends were 2 bases for V and 9 bases for J; bases not matched to a gene: 6. CDR3 sequence reads: CASSYGAGGWPQHF. In DNA form, the CDR3 reads TGTGCCAGCAGTTACGGGGCAGGGGGCTGGCCCCAGCATTTT.

V usage is TRBV19 and J usage is TRBJ1-2; D is unclear. The CDR3 consists of 12 residues. CDR1 and CDR2 (germline): LNHDA, SQIVND (reference sequence). The V gene lost 3 bases and the J gene lost 2 bases, with 4 bases spanning the gap. CDR3: CASSIWNYGYTF. CDR3 sequence (DNA): TGTGCCAGTAGTATCTGGAACTATGGCTACACCTTC.

The CDR3 protein is CASSESTGARGQPQHF. The CDR3 DNA reads as TGTGCCAGCTCAGAGTCAACAGGGGCACGAGGTCAGCCCCAGCATTTT. This rearrangement joins TRBV18 to TRBJ1-5, with 7 positions matching TRBD1. Trimming took 5 bases from V and 6 from J; bases not matched to a gene: 13. Germline lookup yields CDR1 KGHSH and CDR2 LQKENI. The CDR3 runs 16 residues.

Remarks on this clone: Within the sample, other DNA sequences also encode this same CDR3. The V call is TRBV6-5, the J call TRBJ2-3; D uncertain. CDR1 and CDR2 (germline): MNHEY, SVGAGI. V lost 2 bases and J lost 0, with 6 bases in between. The CDR3 covers 14 residues. The CDR3, as DNA: TGTGCCAGCAGTTACGGGCCTAGCACAGATACGCAGTATTTT. Translated, it gives CASSYGPSTDTQYF.

The chain joins TRBV30 to TRBJ1-5; 7 positions agree with TRBD1. Trimming removed 3 bases from V and 4 bases from J; junction bases left unmatched: 6. The CDR3 length is 14 residues. Germline CDR1 reads GTSNPN; CDR2 reads SVGIG (reference sequence). CDR3: CAWSPDRPNQPQHF. In nucleotides, the CDR3 is TGTGCCTGGAGCCCGGACAGGCCAAATCAGCCCCAGCATTTT.

The rearrangement joins TRBV5-6 to TRBJ2-1; 7 nucleotides match TRBD1. This CDR3 has 16 amino acids. Germline-derived CDR1 and CDR2 are SGHDT and YYEEEE. After removal of 5 bases from V and 6 bases from J, the junction contained 14 bases not matched to a gene. The CDR3 coding sequence is TGTGCCAGCAGGAGACCCGGGACAGTAGTAAGCAATGAGCAGTTCTTC. The encoded protein is CASRRPGTVVSNEQFF.

The V call is TRBV14, the J call TRBJ1-1; unclear D gene. The CDR3 loop spans 13 amino acids. CDR1 is SGHDN and CDR2 is FVKESK in the germline V gene. Trimming took off 1 base at V and 12 bases at J, with 15 bases between the two ends. CDR3 sequence: CASSQAAGRLTFF. The CDR3 DNA reads TGTGCCAGCAGCCAAGCGGCAGGCAGGCTAACTTTCTTT.

V usage is TRBV10-3 and J usage is TRBJ2-3; D possibly matches TRBD1 or TRBD2 (5 bases each). CDR1 and CDR2 (germline): ENHRY, SYGVKD. V shed 10 bases and J shed 2 bases, with 13 bases lying between them. CDR3 length: 13 amino acids. Here the CDR3 reads CATLRDDTDTQYF. The CDR3 region has the DNA TGTGCCACCCTCAGGGACGACACAGATACGCAGTATTTT.